Below, one T cell receptor beta chain is given with its context. Antigen: not known. This record belongs to a study of metastatic and nonmetastatic thyroid tumors. Study-level background: Both malignant and benign thyroid patients supplied peripheral blood and tumor or nodule tissue samples, across which the repertoires of these patients were then compared.

The CDR3 contains 15 residues. Germline-derived CDR1 and CDR2 are SEHNR and FQNEAQ (reference sequence). Trimming took 5 bases from V and 6 from J, leaving 17 bases between them. Original methodology: A classifier of distant metastasis in papillary thyroid cancer was built from CDR3 differences (across clinicopathological groups). TCRdb re-called the PCR reads with MiXCR. The V and J calls shown here were made by TCRdb, not taken from the authors' results. The profile shows roughly 63,000 clones, about a sixth of them singletons. Thyroid surgery had not been preceded by any treatment in any patient. Overall study results and limits: A significant increase in TCR beta diversity was reportedly seen in malignant thyroid tumors relative to benign nodules, in blood and tumor.

The sequencing sample was made of blood. The rearrangement links TRBV7-9 to TRBJ1-3, with D uncertain. This TCR derives from a male donor with papillary thyroid cancer or a benign thyroid nodule (not recorded which). Some clones in this sample may be carry-over from other donors' samples. The CDR3 region has the DNA TGTGCCAGCAGCCCATGGCACAGTAAAGAAAACACCATATATTTT. This gives the protein CASSPWHSKENTIYF.